A selection of T cell receptor beta chains follows, all from one sample in a study of T cell changes during pregnancy in multiple sclerosis. Sequencing was performed with immunoSEQ multiplex PCR; in TCRdb, only in-frame clones are kept and a portion is missing. Of tens of thousands of clones listed, roughly 90% were seen once; the top ten hold more than 1.3%. The sample consisted of peripheral blood, taken in the second trimester of pregnancy. Receptor source: a female donor with multiple sclerosis, enrolled in a pregnancy study. The CDR3 runs from the conserved cysteine through the conserved F or W. Fields, in order: J gene, V gene, CDR3 protein.

j_gene: TRBJ1-4; v_gene: TRBV15; CDR3aa: CATSRDRWQGNEKLFF
j_gene: TRBJ2-1; v_gene: TRBV9; CDR3aa: CASSVAGREYNEQFF
j_gene: TRBJ2-7; v_gene: TRBV11-2; CDR3aa: CASSLARAVLYEQYF
j_gene: TRBJ2-1; v_gene: TRBV5-1; CDR3aa: CASSLGLAGGHNEQFF
j_gene: TRBJ2-2; v_gene: TRBV7-3; CDR3aa: CASSPGHRTGELFF
j_gene: TRBJ2-3; v_gene: TRBV7-2; CDR3aa: CASSSYSAGDTQYF
j_gene: TRBJ1-2; v_gene: TRBV2; CDR3aa: CASEPGQYIANYGYTF
j_gene: TRBJ2-7; v_gene: TRBV18; CDR3aa: CASSTGTRGEQYF
j_gene: TRBJ2-5; v_gene: TRBV2; CDR3aa: CASIGELQETQYF
j_gene: TRBJ2-7; v_gene: TRBV18; CDR3aa: CASSPFWTSGRPSEQYF
j_gene: TRBJ1-2; v_gene: TRBV18; CDR3aa: CASSPRQGEATNYGYTF
j_gene: TRBJ2-2; v_gene: TRBV27; CDR3aa: CASSPLVNTGELFF